The TCR beta chain described here comes from a study of cytomegalovirus exposure and HLA in healthy donors. Some clones are missing from TCRdb's copy, which holds only in-frame ones; the method was immunoSEQ multiplex PCR. The sample records 70,000 or so clones, 94% being singletons. The length of the CDR3 is 14 residues. V was trimmed by 2 bases and J by 0 bases, leaving 8 bases between them. Germline V gene lookup returns CDR1 GTSNPN and CDR2 SVGIG (reference sequence). The chain recombines TRBV30 with TRBJ1-5, with a tentative D call TRBD1 (5 bases). The specimen was PBMCs. The origin of this receptor is a man younger than 35 in good health and CMV-seropositive. Here the CDR3 reads CAWSTTGSNQPQHF. The CDR3 DNA reads as TGTGCCTGGAGTACCACAGGTAGCAATCAGCCCCAGCATTTT.